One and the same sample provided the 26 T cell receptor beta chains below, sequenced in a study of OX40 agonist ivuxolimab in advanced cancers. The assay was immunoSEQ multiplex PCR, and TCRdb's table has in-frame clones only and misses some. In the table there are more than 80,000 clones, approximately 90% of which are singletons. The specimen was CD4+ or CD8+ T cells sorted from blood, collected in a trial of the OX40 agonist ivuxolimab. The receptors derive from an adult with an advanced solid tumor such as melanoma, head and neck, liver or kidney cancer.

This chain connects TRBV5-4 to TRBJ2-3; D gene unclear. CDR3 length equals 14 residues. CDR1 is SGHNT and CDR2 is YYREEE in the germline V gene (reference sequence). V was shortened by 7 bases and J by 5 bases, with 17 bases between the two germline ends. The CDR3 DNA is TGTGCCAGCCACCATCCACTTAGGGAAGATACGCAGTATTTT. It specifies CASHHPLREDTQYF.

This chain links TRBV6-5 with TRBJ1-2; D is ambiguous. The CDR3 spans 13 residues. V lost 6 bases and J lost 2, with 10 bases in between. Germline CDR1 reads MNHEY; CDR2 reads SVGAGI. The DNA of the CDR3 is TGTGCCAGCAGATGGACGGGGAACTATGGCTACACCTTC. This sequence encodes CASRWTGNYGYTF.

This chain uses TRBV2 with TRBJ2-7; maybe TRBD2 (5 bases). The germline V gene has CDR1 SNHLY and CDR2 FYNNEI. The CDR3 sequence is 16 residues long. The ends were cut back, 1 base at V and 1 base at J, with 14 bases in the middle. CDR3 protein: CASSEGTATRSYEQYF. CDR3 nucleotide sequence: TGTGCCAGCAGTGAAGGGACGGCAACTAGGTCCTACGAGCAGTACTTC.

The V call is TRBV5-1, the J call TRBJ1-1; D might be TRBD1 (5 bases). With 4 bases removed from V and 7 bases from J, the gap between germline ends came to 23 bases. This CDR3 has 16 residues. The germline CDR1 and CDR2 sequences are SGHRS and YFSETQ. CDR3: CASSRDTPGRQFEAFF. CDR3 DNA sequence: TGCGCCAGCAGCAGGGATACACCGGGACGACAATTTGAAGCTTTCTTT.

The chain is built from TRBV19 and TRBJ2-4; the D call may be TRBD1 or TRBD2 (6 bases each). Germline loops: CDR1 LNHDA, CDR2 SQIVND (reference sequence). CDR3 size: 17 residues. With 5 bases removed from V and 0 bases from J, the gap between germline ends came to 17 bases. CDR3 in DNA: TGTGCCAGTAGTGAGAGGGGGGAAGGTGTAGCCAAAAACATTCAGTACTTC. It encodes CASSERGEGVAKNIQYF.

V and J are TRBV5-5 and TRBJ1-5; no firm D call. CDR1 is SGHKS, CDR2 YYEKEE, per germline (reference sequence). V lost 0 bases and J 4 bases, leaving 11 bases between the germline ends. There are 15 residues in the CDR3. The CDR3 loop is CASSLGQNLNQPQHF. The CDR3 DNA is TGTGCCAGCAGCTTGGGGCAAAATCTGAATCAGCCCCAGCATTTT.

Here the CDR3 DNA reads TGTGCCAGTAGTTGGACAGGGCTGAACACTGAAGCTTTCTTT. It is translated as CASSWTGLNTEAFF. V is TRBV19 and J is TRBJ1-1; 8 nucleotides align to TRBD1. V shed 5 bases and J 0 bases; nucleotides not matched to a gene: 2. CDR3 length equals 14 residues. Germline V lookup: CDR1 LNHDA, CDR2 SQIVND (reference sequence).

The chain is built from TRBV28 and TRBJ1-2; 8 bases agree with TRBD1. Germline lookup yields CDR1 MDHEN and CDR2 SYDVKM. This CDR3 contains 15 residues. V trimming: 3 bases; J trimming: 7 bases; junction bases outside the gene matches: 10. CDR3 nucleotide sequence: TGTGCCAGCAGTTTTGCAGGGGGCAGAGTGGTTGGCTACACCTTC. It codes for CASSFAGGRVVGYTF.

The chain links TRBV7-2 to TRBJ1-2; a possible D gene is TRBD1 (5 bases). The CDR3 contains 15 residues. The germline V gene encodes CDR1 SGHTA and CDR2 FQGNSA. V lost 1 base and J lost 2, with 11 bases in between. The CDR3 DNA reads TGTGCCAGCAGCTTAGGACAGACAACCAACTATGGCTACACCTTC. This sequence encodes CASSLGQTTNYGYTF.

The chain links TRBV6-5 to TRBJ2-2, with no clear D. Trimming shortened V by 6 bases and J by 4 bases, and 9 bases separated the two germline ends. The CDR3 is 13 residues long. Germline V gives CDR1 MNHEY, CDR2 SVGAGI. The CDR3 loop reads CASRTFPTGELFF. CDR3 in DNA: TGTGCCAGCAGAACGTTCCCCACCGGGGAGCTGTTTTTT.

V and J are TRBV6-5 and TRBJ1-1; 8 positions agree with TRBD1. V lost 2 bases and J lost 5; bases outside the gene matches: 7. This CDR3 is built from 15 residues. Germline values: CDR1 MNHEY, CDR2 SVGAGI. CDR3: CASSYTTGDDTEAFF. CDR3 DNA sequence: TGTGCCAGCAGTTACACGACAGGGGACGATACTGAAGCTTTCTTT.

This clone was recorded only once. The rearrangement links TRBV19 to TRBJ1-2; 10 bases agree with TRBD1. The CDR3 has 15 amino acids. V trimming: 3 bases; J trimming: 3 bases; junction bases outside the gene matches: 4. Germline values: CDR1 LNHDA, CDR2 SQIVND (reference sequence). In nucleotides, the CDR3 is TGTGCCAGTAGTATCATGACAGGGGGCGACTATGGCTACACCTTC. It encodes CASSIMTGGDYGYTF.

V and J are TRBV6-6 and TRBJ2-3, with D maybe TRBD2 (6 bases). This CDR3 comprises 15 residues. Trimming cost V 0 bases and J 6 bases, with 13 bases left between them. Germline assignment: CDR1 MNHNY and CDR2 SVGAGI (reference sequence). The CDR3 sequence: CASSYSGTAVDTQYF. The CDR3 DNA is TGTGCCAGCAGTTACTCGGGGACTGCCGTCGATACGCAGTATTTT.

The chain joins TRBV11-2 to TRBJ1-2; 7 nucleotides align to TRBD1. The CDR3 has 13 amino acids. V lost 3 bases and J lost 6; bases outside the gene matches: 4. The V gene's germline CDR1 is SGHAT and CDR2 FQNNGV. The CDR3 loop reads CASSLDRFDGYTF. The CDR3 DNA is TGTGCCAGCAGCTTGGACAGGTTCGATGGCTACACCTTC.

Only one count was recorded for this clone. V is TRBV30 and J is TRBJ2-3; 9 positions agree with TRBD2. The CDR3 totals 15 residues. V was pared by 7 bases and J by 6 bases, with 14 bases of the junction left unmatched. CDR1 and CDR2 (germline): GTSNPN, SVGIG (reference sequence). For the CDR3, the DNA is TGTGCCTCAGACCCCCCAGCGGGGGGCATTGATACGCAGTATTTT. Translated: CASDPPAGGIDTQYF.

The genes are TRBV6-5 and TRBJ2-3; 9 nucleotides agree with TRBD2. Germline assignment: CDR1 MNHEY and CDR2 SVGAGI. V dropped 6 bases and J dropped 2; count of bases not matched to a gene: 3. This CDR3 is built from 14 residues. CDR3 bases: TGTGCCAGCAGGCGGGGGGGCCTCACAGATACGCAGTATTTT. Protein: CASRRGGLTDTQYF.

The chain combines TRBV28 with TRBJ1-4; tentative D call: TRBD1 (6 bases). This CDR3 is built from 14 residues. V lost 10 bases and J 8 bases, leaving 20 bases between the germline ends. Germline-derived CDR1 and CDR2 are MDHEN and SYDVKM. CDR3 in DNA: TGTGCCACCGTGCGGGACACCAGCGGGGAAAAACTGTTTTTT. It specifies CATVRDTSGEKLFF.

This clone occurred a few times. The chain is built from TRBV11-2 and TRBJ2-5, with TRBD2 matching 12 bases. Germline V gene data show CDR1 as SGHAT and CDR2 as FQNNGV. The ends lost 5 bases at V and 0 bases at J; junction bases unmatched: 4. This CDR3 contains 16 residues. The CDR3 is CASSPRLAGDQETQYF. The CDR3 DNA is TGTGCCAGCAGCCCCCGACTAGCGGGGGACCAAGAGACCCAGTACTTC. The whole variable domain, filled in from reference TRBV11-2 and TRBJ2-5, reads EAGVAQSPRYKIIEKRQSVAFWCNPISGHATLYWYQQILGQGPKLLIQFQNNGVVDDSQLPKDRFSAERLKGVDSTLKIQPAKLEDSAVYLCASSPRLAGDQETQYFGPGTRLLVL.

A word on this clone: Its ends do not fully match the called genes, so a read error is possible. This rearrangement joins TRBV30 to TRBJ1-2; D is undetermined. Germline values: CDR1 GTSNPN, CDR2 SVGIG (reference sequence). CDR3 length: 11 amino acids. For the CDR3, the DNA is TGTGCCCGGAGCCAAGGTCAGGGCTACACCTTC. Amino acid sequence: CARSQGQGYTF. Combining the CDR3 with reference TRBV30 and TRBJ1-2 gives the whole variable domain SQTIHQWPATLVQPVGSPLSLECTVEGTSNPNLYWYRQAAGRGLQLLFYSVGIGQISSEVPQNLSASRPQDRQFILSSKKLLLSDSGFYLCARSQGQGYTFGSGTRLTVV.

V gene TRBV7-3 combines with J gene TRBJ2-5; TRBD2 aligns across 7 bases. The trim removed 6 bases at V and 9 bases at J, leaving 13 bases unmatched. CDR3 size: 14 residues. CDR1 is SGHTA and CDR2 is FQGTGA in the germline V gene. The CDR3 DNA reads TGTGCCAGCAGTCCCGGGACTAACGGGGAGGCCCAGTACTTC. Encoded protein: CASSPGTNGEAQYF.

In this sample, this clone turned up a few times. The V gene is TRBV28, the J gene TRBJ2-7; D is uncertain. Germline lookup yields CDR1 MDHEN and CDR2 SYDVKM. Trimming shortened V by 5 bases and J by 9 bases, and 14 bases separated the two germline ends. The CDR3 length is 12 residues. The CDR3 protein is CASSMGLRVQYF. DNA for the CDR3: TGTGCCAGCAGTATGGGCCTGCGTGTGCAGTACTTC.

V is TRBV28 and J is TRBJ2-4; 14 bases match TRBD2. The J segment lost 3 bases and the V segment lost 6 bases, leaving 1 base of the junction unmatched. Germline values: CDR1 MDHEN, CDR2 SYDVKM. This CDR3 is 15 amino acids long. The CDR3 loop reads CASRGTSGGKNIQYF. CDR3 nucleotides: TGTGCCAGCAGGGGGACTAGCGGGGGCAAAAACATTCAGTACTTC.

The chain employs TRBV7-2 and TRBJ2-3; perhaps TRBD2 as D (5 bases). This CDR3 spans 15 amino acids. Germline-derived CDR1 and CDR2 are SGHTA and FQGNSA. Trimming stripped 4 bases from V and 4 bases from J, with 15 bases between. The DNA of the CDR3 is TGTGCCAGCAGCTCGCAACTAGGGTCGTCAGATACGCAGTATTTT. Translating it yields CASSSQLGSSDTQYF.

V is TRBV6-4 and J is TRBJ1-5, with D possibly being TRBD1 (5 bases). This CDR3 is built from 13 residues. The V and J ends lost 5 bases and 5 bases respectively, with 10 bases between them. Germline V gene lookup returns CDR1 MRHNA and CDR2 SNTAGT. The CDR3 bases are TGTGCCAGCAGTTTGAGCAGGGATCAGCCCCAGCATTTT. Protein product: CASSLSRDQPQHF.

CDR3 in amino acids: CASSPNLGELFF. CDR3 bases: TGTGCCAGCAGCCCTAATTTAGGGGAGCTGTTTTTT. The V call is TRBV27, the J call TRBJ2-2; D uncertain. Trimming cost V 6 bases and J 8 bases, with 10 bases left between them. The CDR3 consists of 12 residues. CDR1 and CDR2 (germline): MNHEY, SMNVEV (reference sequence).

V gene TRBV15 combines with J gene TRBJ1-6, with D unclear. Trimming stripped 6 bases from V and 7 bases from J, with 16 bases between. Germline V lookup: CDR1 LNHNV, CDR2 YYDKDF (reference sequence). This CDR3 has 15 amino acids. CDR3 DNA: TGTGCCACCAGTGATCGCAGAGGGATCAATTCACCCCTCCACTTT. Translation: CATSDRRGINSPLHF.